This T cell receptor beta chain is from a study of shared clonotypes between healthy human individuals. Once extracted for a subset, genomic DNA was divided evenly among several immunoSEQ plates. Using immunoSEQ multiplex PCR, the repertoire was profiled, and TCRdb retains in-frame clones only, with some absent. The data show 2 million to 3 million clones, 80% to 95% seen once. Remarks on this clone: The antigen is not known.

Healthy HIV-negative adults without recent acute infections or vaccinations served as donors. Study outcomes and limitations: Several donors showed sharing of 4.5% to 5% of naive CD4 clonotypes.

The origin of this receptor is a man in his late teens or twenties in good health. Some clones in this sample may be carry-over from other donors' samples. Input material: naive CD4+ T cells from PBMCs. As for subset: CD45RA+ positively selected.

In DNA form, the CDR3 reads TGTGCCAGCAGCGTAGGCGCCATTAATTCACCCCTCCACTTT. Translating it yields CASSVGAINSPLHF. The chain uses TRBV9 and TRBJ1-6, with unresolved D. V lost 0 bases and J lost 6, with 7 bases in between. The germline CDR1 and CDR2 sequences are SGDLS and YYNGEE. This CDR3 has 14 residues. Complete variable domain (other parts from reference TRBV9 and TRBJ1-6): DSGVTQTPKHLITATGQRVTLRCSPRSGDLSVYWYQQSLDQGLQFLIQYYNGEERAKGNILERFSAQQFPDLHSELNLSSLELGDSALYFCASSVGAINSPLHFGNGTRLTVT.